Presented here are 32 T cell receptor beta chains from one specimen sequenced in a study of patients and donors after allogeneic stem cell transplantation. TCRdb re-called the RT-PCR reads with MiXCR, one entry per CDR3 protein. The repertoire holds approximately 160,000 distinct CDR3 sequences, with 30% as singletons. The source material was blood, either unsorted or a sorted T cell fraction (not recorded which). These receptors were collected from a human donor who was either an allogeneic HSCT recipient or a stem cell or donor lymphocyte infusion donor (not recorded which). It is not recorded whose cells these are; they may come from a transplant donor.

The V and J genes are TRBV12-5 and TRBJ1-1, with 9 bases aligning to TRBD1. The CDR3 has 12 amino acids. V lost 3 bases to trimming and J lost 8 bases; unmatched junction nucleotides: 1. Germline V CDR1 and CDR2: LGHNT, FRNRAP. CDR3 DNA: TGTGCTAGTGGTTTTGGGACAGGGGAAGCTTTCTTT. Amino acid sequence: CASGFGTGEAFF.

CDR3 sequence: CASSLMAPGEQYF. The DNA of the CDR3 is TGCGCCAGCAGCTTGATGGCTCCCGGCGAGCAGTACTTC. The chain recombines TRBV5-1 with TRBJ2-7; no firm D call. This CDR3 contains 13 residues. Trimming removed 1 base from V and 6 bases from J, with 11 bases in between. CDR1 and CDR2 (germline): SGHRS, YFSETQ.

This clonotype has just a few counts. The V call is TRBV5-6, the J call TRBJ2-3; tentative D call: TRBD1 (5 bases). With 1 base removed from V and 0 bases from J, the gap between germline ends came to 15 bases. The germline V gene encodes CDR1 SGHDT and CDR2 YYEEEE. The CDR3 spans 17 residues. DNA for the CDR3: TGTGCCAGCAGCTTGAGGGTCACAGGATCTAGCACAGATACGCAGTATTTT. Translation: CASSLRVTGSSTDTQYF.

This clonotype showed up many times. The gene calls are TRBV21-1 and TRBJ1-1; the D call of TRBD1 is as the table states it, not checked on the DNA. TRBV21-1 constitutes a pseudogene. This CDR3 comprises 16 residues. The CDR3 spells CASSKARTGVREVAFF. For the CDR3, the DNA is TGTGCCAGCAGCAAAGCGCGGACAGGGGTACGAGAAGTGGCTTTCTTT.

The rearrangement links TRBV7-2 to TRBJ2-2; tentatively, D is TRBD2 (5 bases). Germline V CDR1 and CDR2: SGHTA, FQGNSA. The CDR3 covers 15 residues. The V end was cut by 5 bases, the J end by 0 bases, with 10 bases between. CDR3 amino acids: CASSRLHANTGELFF. For the CDR3, the DNA is TGTGCCAGCAGCCGACTACACGCGAACACCGGGGAGCTGTTTTTT.

This clonotype was detected a few times. The chain couples TRBV20-1 to TRBJ1-2; D remains ambiguous. This CDR3 has 13 residues. Trimming took off 0 bases at V and 7 bases at J, with 12 bases between the two ends. Looked up from germline, CDR1 is DFQATT and CDR2 is SNEGSKA (reference sequence). The CDR3 loop is CSARDVQFSGYTF. CDR3 nucleotide sequence: TGCAGTGCTAGAGATGTACAGTTTAGTGGCTACACCTTC.

V is TRBV4-3 and J is TRBJ2-7; D might be TRBD1 (5 bases). V gave up 0 bases and J gave up 0 bases, with 15 bases separating them. Germline V gene lookup returns CDR1 LGHNA and CDR2 YSLEER. This CDR3 has 17 amino acids. The CDR3 region has the DNA TGCGCCAGCAGCCAAGATCGACAGACCCTCGCCTCCTACGAGCAGTACTTC. Translating gives CASSQDRQTLASYEQYF.

The count of this clonotype is one. This chain connects TRBV5-1 to TRBJ2-5; 15 bases are a match to TRBD2. The CDR3 totals 16 residues. Germline lookup yields CDR1 SGHRS and CDR2 YFSETQ. The V and J ends lost 3 bases and 2 bases, in that order; junction bases with no gene match: 2. In DNA, the CDR3 is TGCGCCAGCAGCTCAGGACTAGCGGGAGGGCAAGAGACCCAGTACTTC. It translates to CASSSGLAGGQETQYF. The complete variable domain, with remaining parts taken from reference TRBV5-1 and TRBJ2-5, reads KAGVTQTPRYLIKTRGQQVTLSCSPISGHRSVSWYQQTPGQGLQFLFEYFSETQRNKGNFPGRFSGRQFSNSRSEMNVSTLELGDSALYLCASSSGLAGGQETQYFGPGTRLLVL.

On this clonotype itself: The junction differs from germline at one of its ends, possibly a read error. The chain recombines TRBV6-5 with TRBJ1-6; no firm D call. CDR1 MNHEY and CDR2 SVGAGI come from the germline V gene. The CDR3 has 15 amino acids. Here the CDR3 reads CASSPFGSYNSPHHF. In DNA form, the CDR3 reads TGTGCCAGCAGTCCATTCGGCTCCTATAATTCACCCCACCACTTT.

The chain links TRBV5-6 to TRBJ2-4, with D hard to call. Between the trimmed V and J ends, which lost 5 bases and 7 bases, there was a span of 13 bases. There are 13 residues in the CDR3. CDR1 and CDR2 from the germline V gene are SGHDT and YYEEEE. CDR3 region: CASRMPASNIQYF. CDR3 DNA sequence: TGTGCCAGCAGAATGCCGGCAAGTAACATTCAGTACTTC.

This clonotype showed up just a few times. The chain joins TRBV6-2 or TRBV6-3 to TRBJ2-1; D gene uncertain. V lost 1 base to trimming and J lost 8 bases, with 3 bases between them. This CDR3 is built from 11 residues. Germline V gene lookup returns CDR1 MNHEY and CDR2 SVGEGT. This CDR3 reads CASSYYYEQFF. CDR3 coding DNA: TGTGCCAGCAGTTACTATTATGAGCAGTTCTTC.

The J gene is TRBJ1-3, the V gene TRBV7-2; perhaps TRBD1 as D (5 bases). Germline CDR1 reads SGHTA; CDR2 reads FQGNSA. The ends were cut back, 4 bases at V and 2 bases at J, with 15 bases in the middle. The CDR3 covers 16 residues. CDR3 loop: CASSSPPGPAGNTIYF. The CDR3 coding sequence is TGTGCCAGCAGCTCGCCACCGGGACCCGCTGGAAACACCATATATTTT.

This clonotype was observed a few times. The gene calls are TRBV6-5 and TRBJ1-4; tentatively, D is TRBD1 (6 bases). This CDR3 contains 16 residues. V lost 3 bases to trimming and J lost 2 bases, with 13 bases between them. CDR1 is MNHEY and CDR2 is SVGAGI in the germline V gene. The CDR3 here is CASSYPLGGTNEKLFF. DNA of the CDR3: TGTGCCAGCAGTTATCCCTTAGGGGGGACTAATGAAAAACTGTTTTTT.

This clonotype showed up just a few times. V gene TRBV20-1 combines with J gene TRBJ2-1, with a tentative D call TRBD2 (6 bases). Trimming took off 3 bases at V and 7 bases at J, with 13 bases between the two ends. The CDR3 spans 13 residues. Per the germline V gene, CDR1 is DFQATT and CDR2 is SNEGSKA (reference sequence). This CDR3 reads CSASGSDGNEQFF. The CDR3 nucleotides read TGCAGTGCTAGCGGGAGCGATGGAAATGAGCAGTTCTTC.

This chain links TRBV12-3 or TRBV12-4 with TRBJ1-1; no clear D gene. The ends were cut back, 6 bases at V and 6 bases at J, with 14 bases in the middle. This CDR3 is built from 13 residues. The CDR3 spells CASRSPTGSEAFF. DNA of the CDR3: TGTGCCAGCAGGTCTCCCACGGGTTCTGAAGCTTTCTTT.

This clonotype was seen ten or more times. This chain joins TRBV2 and TRBJ1-5; D is unclear. V gave up 8 bases and J gave up 3 bases, with 17 bases separating them. The CDR3 length is 15 residues. CDR1 and CDR2 from the germline V gene are SNHLY and FYNNEI. This chain's CDR3 is CASAPPPGVNQPQHF. DNA for the CDR3: TGTGCCAGCGCCCCCCCGCCGGGAGTCAATCAGCCCCAGCATTTT.

This clonotype was seen a few times. V is TRBV9 and J is TRBJ1-2; D possibly corresponds to TRBD1 (6 bases). Looked up from germline, CDR1 is SGDLS and CDR2 is YYNGEE. The length of the CDR3 is 14 residues. V shed 3 bases and J shed 6 bases, with 15 bases lying between them. Here the CDR3 reads CASSATLAGDGYTF. The CDR3 DNA reads TGTGCCAGCAGCGCCACCCTGGCAGGGGATGGCTACACCTTC.

In DNA, the CDR3 is TGTGCCAGCAGTTACTCGAGAGGAGGGGAAGGGGAGCTGTTTTTT. Translation: CASSYSRGGEGELFF. The chain carries TRBV6-5 and TRBJ2-2, with a possible D match to TRBD2 (6 bases). CDR3 length: 15 residues. V lost 0 bases and J lost 8, with 13 bases in between. The germline V gene has CDR1 MNHEY and CDR2 SVGAGI.

This clonotype was seen only a few times. CDR3 DNA sequence: TGCGCCAGCAGCTTGACATCGAGCTCCTATAATTCACCCCTCCACTTT. Protein product: CASSLTSSSYNSPLHF. The gene calls are TRBV5-1 and TRBJ1-6; no clear D. Germline CDR1 and CDR2: SGHRS and YFSETQ. Trimming took 1 base from V and 0 from J, leaving 8 bases between them. The CDR3 runs to 16 residues.

The chain carries TRBV5-1 and TRBJ2-5; no reliable D call. Trimming pared 8 bases from V and 2 bases from J, leaving 25 bases between. The CDR3 contains 17 residues. CDR1 and CDR2 (germline): SGHRS, YFSETQ. This CDR3 is CASRRPTGQQTQETQYF. For the CDR3, the DNA is TGCGCCAGTCGTCGCCCCACCGGGCAGCAAACTCAAGAGACCCAGTACTTC.

This chain connects TRBV7-2 to TRBJ2-3; TRBD2 agrees at 12 bases. This CDR3 spans 17 amino acids. CDR1 and CDR2 from the germline V gene are SGHTA and FQGNSA. V gave up 4 bases and J gave up 5 bases; unmatched junction bases: 10. The CDR3 spells CASSSKGLAGVVDTQYF. The CDR3 DNA reads TGTGCCAGCAGCTCAAAGGGACTAGCGGGCGTTGTAGATACGCAGTATTTT.

The V call is TRBV2, the J call TRBJ1-5; 8 nucleotides align to TRBD1. V dropped 8 bases and J dropped 3; count of bases not matched to a gene: 9. The CDR3 is 15 residues long. Germline CDR1 reads SNHLY; CDR2 reads FYNNEI. The CDR3: CASGAGQAINQPQHF. The CDR3 DNA follows: TGTGCCAGCGGGGCGGGACAGGCCATCAATCAGCCCCAGCATTTT.

CDR3 DNA sequence: TGTGCCAGCAGTTACGGGGACGTGGACCAAGAGACCCAGTACTTC. Translated: CASSYGDVDQETQYF. This sequence joins TRBV6-5 and TRBJ2-5, with D perhaps given as TRBD1 or TRBD2 (5 bases each). The germline V gene has CDR1 MNHEY and CDR2 SVGAGI. V was clipped by 2 bases and J by 0 bases, with 10 bases between them. The CDR3 sequence is 15 residues long.

This clonotype showed up just a few times. V usage is TRBV4-3 and J usage is TRBJ2-7; D call uncertain. This CDR3 has 16 residues. V was cut by 0 bases and J by 0 bases, with 12 bases left in between. Germline V gene sequence: CDR1 LGHNA, CDR2 YSLEER. The CDR3 nucleotides read TGCGCCAGCAGCCAAGAACGGCAGGCGAGCTCCTACGAGCAGTACTTC. This encodes CASSQERQASSYEQYF.

This clonotype was counted a few times. The J gene is TRBJ2-3, the V gene TRBV28; D perhaps matches TRBD2 (6 bases). Per germline, CDR1 MDHEN and CDR2 SYDVKM. V shed 7 bases and J shed 5 bases, with 13 bases lying between them. This CDR3 region has 13 residues. For the CDR3, the DNA is TGTGCCAGCACCCCCGGGACTTTAGATACGCAGTATTTT. Its translation: CASTPGTLDTQYF.

As DNA, the CDR3 is TGTGCCAGCAGTGAATATTTCCCGGGGGACAAGTCAGACGGCTACACCTTC. Its protein product is CASSEYFPGDKSDGYTF. V is TRBV25-1 and J is TRBJ1-2; TRBD1 is a possible D gene (6 bases). The germline V gene has CDR1 MGHDK and CDR2 SYGVNS. The CDR3 runs to 17 residues. Trimming took off 0 bases at V and 8 bases at J, with 22 bases between the two ends.

This clonotype showed up just a few times. This rearrangement joins TRBV4-1 to TRBJ1-1; TRBD1 agrees at 7 bases. Trimming at V came to 4 bases and at J to 0 bases, leaving 14 bases not matched to a gene. Germline V lookup: CDR1 MGHRA, CDR2 YSYEKL. The CDR3 runs 18 residues. The DNA for the CDR3 is TGCGCCAGCAGCCCCAGGACAAGGGGGCCACCCGTGAACACTGAAGCTTTCTTT. It translates to CASSPRTRGPPVNTEAFF.

This clonotype turned up a few times. The chain carries TRBV6-5 and TRBJ2-7, with D possibly matching TRBD1 (6 bases). CDR3 length: 11 amino acids. Germline values: CDR1 MNHEY, CDR2 SVGAGI. Between the trimmed V and J ends, which lost 4 bases and 9 bases, there was a span of 10 bases. The CDR3 DNA sequence: TGTGCCAGCAGTTTGGGACAAGGGCAGTACTTC. It is translated as CASSLGQGQYF.

This clonotype was found a few times. The chain links TRBV12-5 to TRBJ2-5; D unresolved. Germline V lookup: CDR1 LGHNT, CDR2 FRNRAP. The germline V and J ends were trimmed by 3 bases and 5 bases, with 4 bases remaining between them. This CDR3 has 11 amino acids. The CDR3 bases are TGTGCTAGTGGTTTTTCGGAGACCCAGTACTTC. This sequence encodes CASGFSETQYF. Together with reference TRBV12-5 and TRBJ2-5, the CDR3 gives the full variable domain: DARVTQTPRHKVTEMGQEVTMRCQPILGHNTVFWYRQTMMQGLELLAYFRNRAPLDDSGMPKDRFSAEMPDATLATLKIQPSEPRDSAVYFCASGFSETQYFGPGTRLLVL.

V gene TRBV29-1 combines with J gene TRBJ2-1; D is unresolved. Germline V lookup: CDR1 SQVTM, CDR2 ANQGSEA. V was trimmed by 4 bases and J by 3 bases, leaving 13 bases between them. This CDR3 has 14 amino acids. DNA for the CDR3: TGCAGCGTTGGTGAACCCTCGGTCTACAATGAGCAGTTCTTC. Translation: CSVGEPSVYNEQFF.

This clonotype was recorded a few times. The V call is TRBV7-9, the J call TRBJ2-1, with 7 bases that match TRBD2. V trimming: 8 bases; J trimming: 5 bases; junction bases outside the gene matches: 12. Germline V lookup: CDR1 SEHNR, CDR2 FQNEAQ (reference sequence). The CDR3 extends over 15 amino acids. In DNA, the CDR3 is TGTGCCAGCGGGAAGCGGGCTAGCGGCCACAATGAGCAGTTCTTC. Protein sequence: CASGKRASGHNEQFF. Based on the CDR3 plus reference TRBV7-9 and TRBJ2-1, the full variable domain is DTGVSQNPRHKITKRGQNVTFRCDPISEHNRLYWYRQTLGQGPEFLTYFQNEAQLEKSRLLSDRFSAERPKGSFSTLEIQRTEQGDSAMYLCASGKRASGHNEQFFGPGTRLTVL.

The chain is built from TRBV12-3 or TRBV12-4 and TRBJ2-3, with D perhaps given as TRBD1 or TRBD2 (5 bases each). The CDR3 sequence is 12 residues long. Trimming took off 6 bases at V and 8 bases at J, with 12 bases between the two ends. The CDR3 loop is CASSRAGSTQYF. CDR3 DNA: TGTGCCAGCAGCCGAGCAGGGAGTACGCAGTATTTT.